One and the same sample provided the 3 T cell receptor beta chains below, sequenced in a study of shared clonotypes between healthy human individuals. The naive CD8 fraction comprised CD45RO-negative cells positively selected for CCR7 and excluded terminally differentiated effector memory CD45RA+ cells. This table comes from immunoSEQ multiplex PCR, and its TCRdb copy is limited to in-frame clones, with some not included. The sample carries 1.5 million to 2.5 million clones, approximately 95% recorded once. The sample comprised naive CD8+ T cells sorted from blood. The receptors here all came from a man between 18 and 35 years old in good health.

This chain uses TRBV4-3 with TRBJ1-2; TRBD1 matches 9 bases. CDR3 length: 14 amino acids. The germline V gene encodes CDR1 LGHNA and CDR2 YSLEER. V lost 3 bases to trimming and J lost 6 bases; unmatched junction nucleotides: 5. This chain's CDR3 is CASSHAGTGHGYTF. The CDR3 DNA follows: TGCGCCAGCAGCCATGCCGGGACAGGGCATGGCTACACCTTC.

The gene calls are TRBV29-1 and TRBJ2-1; 11 bases fit TRBD1. Per the germline V gene, CDR1 is SQVTM and CDR2 is ANQGSEA. The CDR3 loop spans 18 amino acids. The V gene end was trimmed by 6 bases and the J gene end by 4 bases; junction bases not matched to a gene: 17. The CDR3 DNA follows: TGCAGCGTCCGGACAGGGGGCACTGGGGAGACTAGGTACAATGAGCAGTTCTTC. This sequence encodes CSVRTGGTGETRYNEQFF.

This clone occurred a few times. CDR3 in amino acids: CASSSTLPNTEAFF. The CDR3 DNA reads TGTGCCAGCAGCTCCACACTTCCGAACACTGAAGCTTTCTTT. The rearrangement uses TRBV7-9 and TRBJ1-1; D is unresolved. Trimming took off 4 bases at V and 1 base at J, with 10 bases between the two ends. The CDR3 consists of 14 residues. Germline CDR1 SEHNR, CDR2 FQNEAQ (reference sequence).